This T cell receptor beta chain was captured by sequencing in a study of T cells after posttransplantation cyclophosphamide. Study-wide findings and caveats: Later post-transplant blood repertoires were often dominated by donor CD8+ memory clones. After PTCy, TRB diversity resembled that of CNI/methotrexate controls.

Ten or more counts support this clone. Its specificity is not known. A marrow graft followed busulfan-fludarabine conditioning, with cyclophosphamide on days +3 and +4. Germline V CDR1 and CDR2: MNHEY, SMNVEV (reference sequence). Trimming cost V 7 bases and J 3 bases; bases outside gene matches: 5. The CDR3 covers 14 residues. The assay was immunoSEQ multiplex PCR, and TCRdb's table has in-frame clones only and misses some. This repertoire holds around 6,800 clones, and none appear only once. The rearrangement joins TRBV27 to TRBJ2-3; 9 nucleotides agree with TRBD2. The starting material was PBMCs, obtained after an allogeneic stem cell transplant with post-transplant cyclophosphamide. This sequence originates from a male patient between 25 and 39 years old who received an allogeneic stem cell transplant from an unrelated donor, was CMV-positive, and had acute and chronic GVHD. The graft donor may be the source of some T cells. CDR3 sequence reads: CASTLAGGTDTQYF. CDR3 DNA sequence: TGTGCCAGCACTCTGGCGGGGGGGACAGATACGCAGTATTTT.